This TCR beta chain was observed in a study of blood T cell repertoires in COVID-19. Study-level information: Acute and convalescent COVID-19 specimens originated in the United States, Italy and Spain. Sources were T cells, B-cell-depleted T cells, or PBMCs; the material itself was cDNA or gDNA.

Under the authors' procedure: Reference gene primer amplification yielded estimated nucleated cell counts. Assay used: immunoSEQ multiplex PCR; TCRdb lists only in-frame clones, some missing. The DNA was the basis for D and trimming; V, J and clone size are from that table. The repertoire has about 95,000 clones, roughly four fifths of them found once; the top ten carry 24%. The CDR3 spans 15 residues. V gave up 7 bases and J gave up 2 bases; unmatched junction bases: 8. Germline V lookup: CDR1 WSHSY, CDR2 SAAADI. This chain joins TRBV10-2 and TRBJ2-7; TRBD2 matches 10 bases. This clonotype originated in a human donor in a cohort sampled during active COVID-19. Sequences were obtained from peripheral blood. CDR3 nucleotides: TGCGCCAGCATCCCCAAACTAGCGGGACCCTACGAGCAGTACTTC. This encodes CASIPKLAGPYEQYF.